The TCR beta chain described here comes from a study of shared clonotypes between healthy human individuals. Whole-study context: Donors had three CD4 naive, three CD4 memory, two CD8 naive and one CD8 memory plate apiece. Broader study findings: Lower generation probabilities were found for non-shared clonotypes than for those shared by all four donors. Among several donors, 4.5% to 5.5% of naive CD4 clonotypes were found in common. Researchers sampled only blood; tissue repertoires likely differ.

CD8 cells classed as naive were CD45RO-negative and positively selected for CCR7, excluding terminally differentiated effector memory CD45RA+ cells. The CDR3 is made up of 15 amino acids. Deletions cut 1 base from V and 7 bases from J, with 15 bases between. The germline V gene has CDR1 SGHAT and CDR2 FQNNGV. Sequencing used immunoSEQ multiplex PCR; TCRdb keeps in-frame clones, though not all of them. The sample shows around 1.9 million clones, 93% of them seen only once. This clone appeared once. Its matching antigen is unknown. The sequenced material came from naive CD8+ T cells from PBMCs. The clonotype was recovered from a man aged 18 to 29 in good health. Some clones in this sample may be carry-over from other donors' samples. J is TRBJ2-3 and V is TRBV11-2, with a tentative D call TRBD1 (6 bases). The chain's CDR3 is CASSLVAGVPNTQYF. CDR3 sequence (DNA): TGTGCCAGCAGCTTAGTAGCAGGGGTACCTAATACGCAGTATTTT.